This is a list of T cell receptor beta chains from one sample in a study of blood T cell repertoires in COVID-19. Method: immunoSEQ multiplex PCR; TCRdb's copy keeps in-frame clones and lacks some. Of roughly 150,000 clones in the sample, about 86% are singletons; the top ten hold 15% to 20%. Material: peripheral blood. The receptor source for this set is a woman older than 75 with acute or convalescent COVID-19. The CDR3 runs from the conserved cysteine through the conserved F or W. D genes are given only for firm matches. Some rows have no size entry. The others give once, few or many, or a class for an expanded clone.

d_gene	j_gene	v_gene	abundance	CDR3nt	CDR3aa
-	TRBJ1-3	TRBV9	-	TGTGCCAGCAGCACACCGCCGGGGGGAGTTCCTGGAAACACCATATATTTT	CASSTPPGGVPGNTIYF
TRBD1	TRBJ2-7	TRBV7-9	-	TGTGCCAGCAGCCCTGGGGACAGGGGGGGTGAGGAGCAGTACTTC	CASSPGDRGGEEQYF
TRBD2	TRBJ2-7	TRBV12-3/TRBV12-4	-	TGTGCCAGCAGTCTAGCGGGAGTGTACGAGCAGTACTTC	CASSLAGVYEQYF
-	TRBJ2-7	TRBV29-1	-	TGCAGCGTTGAGGACAACGGGTCTTTCGAGCAGTACTTC	CSVEDNGSFEQYF
-	TRBJ2-5	TRBV3-1/TRBV3-2	-	TGTGCCAGCAGCCAAGAAAACAGGGTTCAGACCCAGTACTTC	CASSQENRVQTQYF
TRBD2	TRBJ2-3	TRBV7-9	-	TGTGCCAGCAGCGAAGCCGGGACTAGCAAGAAAACAGATACGCAGTATTTT	CASSEAGTSKKTDTQYF
TRBD1	TRBJ2-7	TRBV28	-	TGTGCCAGCAGTTGGAGGACAGGGGGTTCCGAGCAGTACTTC	CASSWRTGGSEQYF
-	TRBJ2-5	TRBV9	-	TGTGCCAGCAGCGTAGCTACGGAGTGGGAGACCCAGTACTTC	CASSVATEWETQYF
TRBD1	TRBJ2-2	TRBV28	-	TGTGCCAGCAGTTCAGGGGGCCCCGGGGAGCTGTTTTTT	CASSSGGPGELFF
-	TRBJ1-2	TRBV6-6	-	TGTGCCAGCAGTTACTCAGGAGCTGGGGGCTACACCTTC	CASSYSGAGGYTF
TRBD1	TRBJ1-6	TRBV5-4	-	TGTGCCAGCAGCCTGAAGACAGGGGGCGGTTCACCCCTCCACTTT	CASSLKTGGGSPLHF
TRBD1	TRBJ1-2	TRBV27	-	TGTGCCAGCAGTTTAGGGACAGGGGCTAACTATGGCTACACCTTC	CASSLGTGANYGYTF
-	TRBJ2-7	TRBV29-1	-	TGCAGCGTTGGGGTAGGGGTGATCGACGAGCAGTACTTC	CSVGVGVIDEQYF
TRBD1	TRBJ1-5	TRBV18	-	TGTGCCAGCTCACCCGGGACAGGCAATCAGCCCCAGCATTTT	CASSPGTGNQPQHF
-	TRBJ2-3	TRBV19	few	TGTGCCAGTAGTATAGTCGACTACACAGATACGCAGTATTTT	CASSIVDYTDTQYF
-	TRBJ2-5	TRBV5-1	-	TGCGCCAGCAACCAAGGGCGGGGGCTAGAGACCCAGTACTTC	CASNQGRGLETQYF
-	TRBJ1-1	TRBV28	few	TGTGCCAGCAGTAAAGTCCGGAGTAGGAACACTGAAGCTTTCTTT	CASSKVRSRNTEAFF
TRBD2	TRBJ2-1	TRBV27	-	TGTGCCAGCAGTTCTCAAGGACTAGCGGGACGCTACAATGAGCAGTTCTTC	CASSSQGLAGRYNEQFF
-	TRBJ2-5	TRBV25-1	-	TGTGCCAGCAGTGAATATCCAGATCGAGGGGGGGGAGGAGAGACCCAGTACTTC	CASSEYPDRGGGGETQYF
TRBD2	TRBJ2-7	TRBV2	-	TGTGCCAGCAGAGAAAGCCGACTAGCGGGCTACGAGCAGTACTTC	CASRESRLAGYEQYF
-	TRBJ1-1	TRBV10-3	few	TGTGCCATCAGTGAGAACAGTATGTACACTGAAGCTTTCTTT	CAISENSMYTEAFF
TRBD1	TRBJ2-4	TRBV7-9	-	TGTGCCAGCAGCTCGGGGACAGGGTCAGGCATTCAGTACTTC	CASSSGTGSGIQYF
-	TRBJ1-2	TRBV6-5	-	TGTGCCAGCAGTTACTCCCTCGTACAGGGTAACGTAGGCTACACCTTC	CASSYSLVQGNVGYTF
-	TRBJ2-7	TRBV18	once	TGTGCCAGCTCACCAACCGGGGGATGGGGCTACGAGCAGTACTTC	CASSPTGGWGYEQYF
TRBD1	TRBJ2-7	TRBV6-5	-	TGTGCCAGCAGTTACGGCTTCGGGACAGGGCCGTTGGAGCAGTACTTC	CASSYGFGTGPLEQYF
-	TRBJ2-5	TRBV24-1	-	TGTGCCACCAGTGGATCCCCGAACGGGCAGGGGGGAGGGACCCAGTACTTC	CATSGSPNGQGGGTQYF
TRBD1	TRBJ2-3	TRBV5-6	-	TGTGCCAGCAGCTTGAGGGGCCAGGGGGCAACAGATACGCAGTATTTT	CASSLRGQGATDTQYF
-	TRBJ1-2	TRBV28	-	TGTGCCATCCGACAGACCTATGGCTACACCTTC	CAIRQTYGYTF
-	TRBJ1-3	TRBV6-5	-	TGTGCCAGCAGTTACTCAGGGACACCTGGAAACACCATATATTTT	CASSYSGTPGNTIYF
TRBD1	TRBJ1-2	TRBV29-1	-	TGCAGCGACGGACAGGGAGAAGGCTACACCTTC	CSDGQGEGYTF
TRBD2	TRBJ2-1	TRBV5-6	once	TGTGCCAGCACCCCCCCCAGCGGGAGGGCTAACGAGGGTGAGCAGTTCTTC	CASTPPSGRANEGEQFF
TRBD2	TRBJ2-7	TRBV6-6	once	TGTGCCAGCAGTGTCCTCAGCGGGGGCCCCTACGAGCAGTACTTC	CASSVLSGGPYEQYF
TRBD1	TRBJ1-5	TRBV27	-	TGTGCCAGCCTCATAGGGGGCTCCAATCAGCCCCAGCATTTT	CASLIGGSNQPQHF
-	TRBJ2-5	TRBV19	-	TGTGCCACCCAGTTGGGAGCGACTAGGCAAGAGACCCAGTACTTC	CATQLGATRQETQYF
-	TRBJ1-1	TRBV2	once	TGTGCCAGCAGGGTCGGGAGGCGGGTCACTGAAGCTTTCTTT	CASRVGRRVTEAFF
-	TRBJ2-1	TRBV7-9	-	TGTGCCAGCAGCCGATATGACAGATTAGACAATGAGCAGTTCTTC	CASSRYDRLDNEQFF
-	TRBJ1-1	TRBV19	-	TGTGCCAGTAGTATAGAACCAGGTCCAAACACTGAAGCTTTCTTT	CASSIEPGPNTEAFF
-	TRBJ1-1	TRBV10-3	-	TGTGCCATCGGACACCCAAACACTGAAGCTTTCTTT	CAIGHPNTEAFF